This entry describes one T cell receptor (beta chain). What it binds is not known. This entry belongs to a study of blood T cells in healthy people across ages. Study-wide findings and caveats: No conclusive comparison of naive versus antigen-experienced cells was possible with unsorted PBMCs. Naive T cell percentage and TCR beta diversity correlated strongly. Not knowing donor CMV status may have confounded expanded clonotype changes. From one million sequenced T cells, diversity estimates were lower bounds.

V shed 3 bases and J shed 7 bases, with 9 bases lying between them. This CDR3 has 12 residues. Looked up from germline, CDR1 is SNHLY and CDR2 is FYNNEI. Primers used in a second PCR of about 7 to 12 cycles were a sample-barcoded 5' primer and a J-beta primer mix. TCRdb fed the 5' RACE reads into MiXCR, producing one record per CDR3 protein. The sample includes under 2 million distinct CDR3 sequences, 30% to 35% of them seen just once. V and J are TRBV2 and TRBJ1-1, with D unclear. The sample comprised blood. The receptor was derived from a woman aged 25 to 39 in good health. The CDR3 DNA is TGTGCCAGCAGTGACTATAGAGATGAAGCTTTCTTT. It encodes CASSDYRDEAFF.